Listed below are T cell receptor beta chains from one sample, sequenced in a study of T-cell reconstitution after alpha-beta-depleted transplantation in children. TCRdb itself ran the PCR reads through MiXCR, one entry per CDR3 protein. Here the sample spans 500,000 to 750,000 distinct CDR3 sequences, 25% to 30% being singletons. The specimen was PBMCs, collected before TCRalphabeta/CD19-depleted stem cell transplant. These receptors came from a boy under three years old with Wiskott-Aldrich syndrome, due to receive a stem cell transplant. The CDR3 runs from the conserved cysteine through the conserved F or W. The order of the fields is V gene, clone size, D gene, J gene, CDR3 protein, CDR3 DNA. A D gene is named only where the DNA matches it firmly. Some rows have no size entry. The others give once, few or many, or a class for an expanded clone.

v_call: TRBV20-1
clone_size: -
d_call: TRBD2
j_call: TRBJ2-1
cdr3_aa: CSARGFPGLAGSGDEQFF
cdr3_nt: TGCAGTGCTAGAGGATTTCCGGGACTAGCGGGGTCAGGCGATGAGCAGTTCTTC

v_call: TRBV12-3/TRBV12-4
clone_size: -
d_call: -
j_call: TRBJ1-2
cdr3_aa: CASSSRSPGGYTF
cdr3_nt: TGTGCCAGCAGTTCTAGGTCACCCGGAGGCTACACCTTC

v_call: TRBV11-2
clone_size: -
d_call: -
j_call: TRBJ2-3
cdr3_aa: CASSLEGAAVSTDTQYF
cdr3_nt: TGTGCCAGCAGCTTAGAGGGAGCGGCAGTTAGCACAGATACGCAGTATTTT

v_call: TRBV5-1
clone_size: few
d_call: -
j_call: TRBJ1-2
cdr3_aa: CASSLEQVYGYTF
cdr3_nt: TGCGCCAGCAGCTTGGAACAGGTCTATGGCTACACCTTC

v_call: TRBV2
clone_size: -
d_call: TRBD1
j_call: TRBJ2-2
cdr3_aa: CASRPTGGIGELFF
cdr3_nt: TGTGCCAGCAGACCTACAGGGGGCATCGGGGAGCTGTTTTTT

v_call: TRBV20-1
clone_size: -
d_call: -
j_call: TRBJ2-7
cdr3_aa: CSARPTGISYEQYF
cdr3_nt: TGCAGTGCTAGGCCGACAGGAATCTCCTACGAGCAGTACTTC

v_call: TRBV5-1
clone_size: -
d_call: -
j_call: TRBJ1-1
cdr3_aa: CASSFSWDGNTEAFF
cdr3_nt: TGCGCCAGCAGCTTTAGCTGGGACGGCAACACTGAAGCTTTCTTT

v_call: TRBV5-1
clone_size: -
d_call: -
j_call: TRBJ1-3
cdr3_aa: CASSPGPSGNTIYF
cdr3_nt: TGCGCCAGCAGTCCTGGGCCCTCTGGAAACACCATATATTTT

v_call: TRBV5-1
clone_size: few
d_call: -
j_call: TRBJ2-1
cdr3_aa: CASQSVPDSYNEQFF
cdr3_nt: TGCGCCAGCCAAAGTGTCCCGGATAGCTACAATGAGCAGTTCTTC

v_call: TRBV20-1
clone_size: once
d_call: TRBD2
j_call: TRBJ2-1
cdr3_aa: CSARGGRAFNEQFF
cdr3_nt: TGCAGTGCTAGAGGCGGGAGGGCCTTCAATGAGCAGTTCTTC

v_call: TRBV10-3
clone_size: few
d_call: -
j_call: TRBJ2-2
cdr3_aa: CASKTRDTGELFF
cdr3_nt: TGTGCCAGTAAAACCAGGGACACCGGGGAGCTGTTTTTT

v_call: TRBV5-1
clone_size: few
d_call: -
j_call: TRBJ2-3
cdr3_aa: CASSLGLKGVSTDTQYF
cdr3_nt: TGCGCCAGCAGCTTGGGCCTGAAAGGGGTGTCCACAGATACGCAGTATTTT

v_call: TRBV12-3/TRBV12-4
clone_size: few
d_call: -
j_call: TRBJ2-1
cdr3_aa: CASSLALKTLGANEQFF
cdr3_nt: TGTGCCAGCAGTTTAGCGCTCAAGACCTTAGGGGCCAATGAGCAGTTCTTC

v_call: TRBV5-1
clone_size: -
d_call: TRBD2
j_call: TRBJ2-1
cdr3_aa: CASSSGLTSGTRHEQFF
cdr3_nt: TGCGCCAGCAGCTCGGGATTGACTAGCGGGACTCGACACGAGCAGTTCTTC

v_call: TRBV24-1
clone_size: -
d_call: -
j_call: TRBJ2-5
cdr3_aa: CATSEGTNLQETQYF
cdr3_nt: TGTGCCACCAGTGAGGGGACCAACTTACAAGAGACCCAGTACTTC

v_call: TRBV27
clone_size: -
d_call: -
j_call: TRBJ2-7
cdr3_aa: CASSLLAGGKGEQYF
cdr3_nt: TGTGCCAGCAGTTTACTTGCAGGAGGGAAGGGCGAGCAGTACTTC